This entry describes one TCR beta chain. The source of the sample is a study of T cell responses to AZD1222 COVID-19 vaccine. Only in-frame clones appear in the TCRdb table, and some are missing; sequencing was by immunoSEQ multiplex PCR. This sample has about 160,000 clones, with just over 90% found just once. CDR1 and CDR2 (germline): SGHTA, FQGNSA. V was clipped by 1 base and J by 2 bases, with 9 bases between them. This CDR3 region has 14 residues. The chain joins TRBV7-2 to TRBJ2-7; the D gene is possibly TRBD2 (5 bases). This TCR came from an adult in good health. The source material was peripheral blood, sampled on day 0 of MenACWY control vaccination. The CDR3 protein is CASSLEGGPYEQYF. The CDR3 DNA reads TGTGCCAGCAGCTTAGAAGGAGGCCCCTACGAGCAGTACTTC.